This TCR beta chain was sequenced during a study of spatial heterogeneity in lung cancer. The CDR3 covers 15 residues. V lost 0 bases, J lost 4 bases, and 4 bases stayed unmatched. From germline, CDR1 is DFQATT and CDR2 SNEGSKA (reference sequence). Described time point: sample taken at primary tumor resection. Tumor, nontumor lung or frozen PBMC supplied whole RNA, sequenced without sorting. TCRdb re-analysed the 5' RACE reads in MiXCR, keeping a single row per CDR3 protein. The repertoire holds 10,000 to 13,000 distinct CDR3 sequences, around 9.4% seen once, with about 24% in the top ten. The source material was PBMCs, sampled at surgery. The chain combines TRBV20-1 with TRBJ2-5, with 11 bases identical to TRBD2. The source is a male donor with early-stage non-small cell lung cancer. Here the CDR3 reads CSARDASGGLETQYF. CDR3 sequence (DNA): TGCAGTGCTAGAGACGCTAGCGGGGGGTTAGAGACCCAGTACTTC.